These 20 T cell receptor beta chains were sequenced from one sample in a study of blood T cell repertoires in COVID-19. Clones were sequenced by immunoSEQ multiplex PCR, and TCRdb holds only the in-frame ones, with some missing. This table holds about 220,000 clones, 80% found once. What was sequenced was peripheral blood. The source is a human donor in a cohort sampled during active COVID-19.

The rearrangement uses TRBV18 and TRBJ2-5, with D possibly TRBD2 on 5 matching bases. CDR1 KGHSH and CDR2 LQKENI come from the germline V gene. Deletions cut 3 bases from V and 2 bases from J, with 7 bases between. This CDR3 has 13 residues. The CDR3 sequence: CASSPGVQETQYF. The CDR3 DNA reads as TGTGCCAGCTCACCCGGGGTTCAAGAGACCCAGTACTTC.

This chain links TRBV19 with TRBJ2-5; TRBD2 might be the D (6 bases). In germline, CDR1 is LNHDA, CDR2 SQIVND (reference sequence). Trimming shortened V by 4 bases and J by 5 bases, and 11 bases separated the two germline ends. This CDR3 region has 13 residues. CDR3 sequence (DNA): TGTGCCAGTAGTAACCTCGGAGGGGAGACCCAGTACTTC. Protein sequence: CASSNLGGETQYF.

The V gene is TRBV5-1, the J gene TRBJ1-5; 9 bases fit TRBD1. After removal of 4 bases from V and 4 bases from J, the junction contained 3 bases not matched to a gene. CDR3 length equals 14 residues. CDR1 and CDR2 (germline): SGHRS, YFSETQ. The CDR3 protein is CASSKGTGNQPQHF. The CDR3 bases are TGCGCCAGCAGCAAAGGGACAGGGAATCAGCCCCAGCATTTT.

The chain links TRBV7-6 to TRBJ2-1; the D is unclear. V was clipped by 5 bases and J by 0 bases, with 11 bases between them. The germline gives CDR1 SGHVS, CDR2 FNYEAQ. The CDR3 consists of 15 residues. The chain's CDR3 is CASSPTVSSYNEQFF. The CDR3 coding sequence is TGTGCCAGCAGCCCAACAGTGAGCTCCTACAATGAGCAGTTCTTC.

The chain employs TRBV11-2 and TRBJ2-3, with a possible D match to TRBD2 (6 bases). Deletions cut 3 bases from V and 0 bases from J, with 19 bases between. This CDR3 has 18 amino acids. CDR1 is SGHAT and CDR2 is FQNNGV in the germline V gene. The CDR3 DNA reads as TGTGCCAGCAGCTTTATCCCTCGGGGTAGCGGTAGCACAGATACGCAGTATTTT. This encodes CASSFIPRGSGSTDTQYF.

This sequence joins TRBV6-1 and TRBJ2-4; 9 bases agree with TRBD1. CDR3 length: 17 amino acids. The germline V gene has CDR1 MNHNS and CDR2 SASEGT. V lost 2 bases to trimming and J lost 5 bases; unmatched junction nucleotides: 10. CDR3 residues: CASSEYGNRGLENIQYF. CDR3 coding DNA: TGTGCCAGCAGTGAATATGGTAACAGGGGGCTTGAAAACATTCAGTACTTC.

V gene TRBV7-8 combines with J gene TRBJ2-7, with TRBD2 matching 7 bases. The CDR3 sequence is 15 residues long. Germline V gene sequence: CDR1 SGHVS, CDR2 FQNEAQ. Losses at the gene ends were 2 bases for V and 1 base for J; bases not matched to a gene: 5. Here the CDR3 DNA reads TGTGCCAGCAGCTTACATCGGGGGGATTCCTACGAGCAGTACTTC. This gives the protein CASSLHRGDSYEQYF.

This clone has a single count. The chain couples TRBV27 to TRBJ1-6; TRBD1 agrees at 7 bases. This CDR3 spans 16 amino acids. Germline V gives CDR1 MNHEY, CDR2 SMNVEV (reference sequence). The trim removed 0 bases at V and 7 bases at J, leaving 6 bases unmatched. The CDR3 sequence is CASSLSPTGWNSPLHF. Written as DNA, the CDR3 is TGTGCCAGCAGTTTATCGCCGACAGGGTGGAATTCACCCCTCCACTTT.

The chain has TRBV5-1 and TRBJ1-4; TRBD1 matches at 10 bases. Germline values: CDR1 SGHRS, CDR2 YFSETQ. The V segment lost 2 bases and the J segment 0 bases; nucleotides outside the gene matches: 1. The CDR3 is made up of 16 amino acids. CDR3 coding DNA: TGCGCCAGCAGCTTCGGACAGGGGGCAACTAATGAAAAACTGTTTTTT. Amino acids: CASSFGQGATNEKLFF. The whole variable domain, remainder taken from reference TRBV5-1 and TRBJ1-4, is KAGVTQTPRYLIKTRGQQVTLSCSPISGHRSVSWYQQTPGQGLQFLFEYFSETQRNKGNFPGRFSGRQFSNSRSEMNVSTLELGDSALYLCASSFGQGATNEKLFFGSGTQLSVL.

The CDR3 DNA is TGTGCCAGCAGAGGGACAGGGGAATTACGGAGCAATCAGCCCCAGCATTTT. Translation: CASRGTGELRSNQPQHF. This chain links TRBV2 with TRBJ1-5; TRBD1 agrees at 10 bases. The CDR3 sequence is 17 residues long. Germline CDR1 SNHLY, CDR2 FYNNEI. The V segment lost 6 bases and the J segment 1 base; nucleotides outside the gene matches: 9.

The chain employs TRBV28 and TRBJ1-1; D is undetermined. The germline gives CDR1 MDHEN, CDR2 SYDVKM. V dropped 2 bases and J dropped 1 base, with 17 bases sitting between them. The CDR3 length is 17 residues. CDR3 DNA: TGTGCCAGCAGTTTACGGGGTTCGTCGGTTAGGAACACTGAAGCTTTCTTT. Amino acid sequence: CASSLRGSSVRNTEAFF.

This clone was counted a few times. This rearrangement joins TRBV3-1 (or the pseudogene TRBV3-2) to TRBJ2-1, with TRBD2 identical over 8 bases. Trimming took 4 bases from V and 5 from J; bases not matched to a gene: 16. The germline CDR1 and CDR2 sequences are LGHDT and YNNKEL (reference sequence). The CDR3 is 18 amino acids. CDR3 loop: CASSPRPGGRESDNEQFF. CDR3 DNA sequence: TGTGCCAGCAGCCCACGCCCGGGAGGGCGGGAGAGCGACAATGAGCAGTTCTTC.

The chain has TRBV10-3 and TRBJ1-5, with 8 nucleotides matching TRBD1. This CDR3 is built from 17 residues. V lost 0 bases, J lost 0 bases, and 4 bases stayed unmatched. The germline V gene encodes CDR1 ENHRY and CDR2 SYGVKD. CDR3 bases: TGTGCCATCAGTGAGTCATTGGGACAGGATAGCAATCAGCCCCAGCATTTT. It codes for CAISESLGQDSNQPQHF.

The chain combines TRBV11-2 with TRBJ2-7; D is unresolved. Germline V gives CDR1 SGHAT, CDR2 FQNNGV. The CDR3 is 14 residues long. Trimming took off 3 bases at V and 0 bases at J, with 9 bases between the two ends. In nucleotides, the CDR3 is TGTGCCAGCAGCTTTGGTACAAGCTCCTACGAGCAGTACTTC. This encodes CASSFGTSSYEQYF.

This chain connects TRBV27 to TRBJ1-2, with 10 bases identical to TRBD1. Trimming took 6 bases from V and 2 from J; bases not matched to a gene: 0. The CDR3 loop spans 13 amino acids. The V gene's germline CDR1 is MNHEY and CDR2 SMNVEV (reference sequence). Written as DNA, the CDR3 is TGTGCCAGCAGGACAGGGGGCAACTATGGCTACACCTTC. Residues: CASRTGGNYGYTF.

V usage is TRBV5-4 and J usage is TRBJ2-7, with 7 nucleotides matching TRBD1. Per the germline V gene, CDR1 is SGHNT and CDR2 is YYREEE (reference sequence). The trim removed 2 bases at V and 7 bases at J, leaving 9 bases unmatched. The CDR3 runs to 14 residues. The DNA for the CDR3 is TGTGCCAGCAGCTTACAGGGGCCCACGGGGGAGCAGTACTTC. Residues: CASSLQGPTGEQYF.

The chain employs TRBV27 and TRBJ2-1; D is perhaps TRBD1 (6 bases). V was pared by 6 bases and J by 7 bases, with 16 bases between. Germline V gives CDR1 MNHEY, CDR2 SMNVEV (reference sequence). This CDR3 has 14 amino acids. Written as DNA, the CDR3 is TGTGCCAGCAGCAAGGGACACCCTGAAAATGAGCAGTTCTTC. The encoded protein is CASSKGHPENEQFF.

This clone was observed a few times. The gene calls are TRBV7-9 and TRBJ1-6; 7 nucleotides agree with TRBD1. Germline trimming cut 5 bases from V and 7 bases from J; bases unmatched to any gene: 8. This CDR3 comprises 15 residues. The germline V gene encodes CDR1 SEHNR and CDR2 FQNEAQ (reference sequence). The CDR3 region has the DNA TGTGCCAGCAGCCCAAGGGGGCGCGAGAATTCACCCCTCCACTTT. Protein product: CASSPRGRENSPLHF.

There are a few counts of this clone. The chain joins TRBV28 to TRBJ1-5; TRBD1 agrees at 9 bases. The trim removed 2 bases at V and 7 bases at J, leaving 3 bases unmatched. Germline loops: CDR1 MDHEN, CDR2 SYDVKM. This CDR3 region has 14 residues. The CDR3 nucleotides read TGTGCCAGCAGTTTAGGGACAGGGTTGCAGCCCCAGCATTTT. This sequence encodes CASSLGTGLQPQHF.

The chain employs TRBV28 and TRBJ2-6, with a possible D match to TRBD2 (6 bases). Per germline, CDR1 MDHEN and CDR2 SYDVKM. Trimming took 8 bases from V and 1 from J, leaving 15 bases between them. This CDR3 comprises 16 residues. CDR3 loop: CASCPIAASGANVLTF. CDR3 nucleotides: TGTGCCAGCTGTCCTATAGCGGCATCTGGGGCCAACGTCCTGACTTTC.